Listed here are 6 T cell receptor beta chains from one sample, sequenced in a study of identical twins. TCRdb passed the 5' RACE reads through MiXCR, listing each CDR3 protein once. The top ten clones hold under 6.5% of a sample with roughly 250,000 distinct CDR3 sequences, about 7.5% of them seen once. This sample also appeared in a second study, on yellow fever vaccine responses in identical twins.

The sequencing sample was made of CD8+ T cells sorted from blood. The receptors were gathered from a woman under 30 in good health.

This clonotype showed up many times. This chain connects TRBV12-3 or TRBV12-4 to TRBJ2-7; tentatively, D is TRBD1 or TRBD2 (6 bases each). The CDR3 spans 12 residues. V lost 7 bases to trimming and J lost 6 bases, with 13 bases between them. CDR3 protein: CASTVGGSEQYF. CDR3 nucleotides: TGTGCCAGCACCGTAGGGGGGAGCGAGCAGTACTTC.

This clonotype was seen ten or more times. The chain uses TRBV12-3 or TRBV12-4 and TRBJ2-2; a possible D gene is TRBD2 (6 bases). The length of the CDR3 is 13 residues. The germline V and J ends were trimmed by 7 bases and 0 bases, with 6 bases remaining between them. For the CDR3, the DNA is TGTGCCAGCATAGCGGCGAACACCGGGGAGCTGTTTTTT. It translates to CASIAANTGELFF.

The chain recombines TRBV5-6 with TRBJ1-3, with D unresolved. Germline CDR1 reads SGHDT; CDR2 reads YYEEEE. V was trimmed by 3 bases and J by 2 bases, leaving 9 bases between them. The CDR3 spans 14 residues. CDR3 sequence (DNA): TGTGCCAGCAGCTGGGTCAACCCTGGAAACACCATATATTTT. This codes for CASSWVNPGNTIYF.

This clonotype was observed a handful of times. The chain is built from TRBV28 and TRBJ2-1; 9 bases fit TRBD2. V was pared by 5 bases and J by 5 bases, with 16 bases of the junction left unmatched. Germline V gives CDR1 MDHEN, CDR2 SYDVKM. This CDR3 comprises 18 residues. CDR3 sequence reads: CASSLIYRYSGSDNEQFF. CDR3 DNA: TGTGCCAGCAGTCTAATATACCGCTATAGCGGGAGCGACAATGAGCAGTTCTTC.

Many counts were recorded for this clonotype. The chain recombines TRBV12-3 or TRBV12-4 with TRBJ2-4, with 11 bases matching TRBD1. CDR3 length: 16 residues. Unmatched junction bases numbered 6, after V lost 2 bases and J lost 6 bases. The DNA for the CDR3 is TGTGCCAGCAGTTTAAGCCGGGACAGGGGGAGAAACATTCAGTACTTC. Its translation: CASSLSRDRGRNIQYF.

This clonotype has a handful of counts. The genes are TRBV12-3 or TRBV12-4 and TRBJ2-5, with 7 bases that match TRBD1. This CDR3 has 18 residues. With V trimmed by 8 bases and J by 1 base, 19 bases remained unmatched. The DNA of the CDR3 is TGTGCCAGCTGTCCCCCCACCAACAGGGGCATTCCCCAAGAGACCCAGTACTTC. It yields the protein CASCPPTNRGIPQETQYF.